What follows are 12 T cell receptor beta chains derived from one specimen sequenced in a study of human T cells and chemical hapten exposure. Described time point: healthy volunteer bleed at 2 weeks. Unseparated into fractions, whole blood served as the source from which total RNA was extracted. MiXCR, applied by TCRdb to the RACE reads, yields one record per CDR3 protein. The profile shows under 95,000 distinct CDR3 sequences, about 10% of them singletons. Sequenced input: whole blood. These receptors all come from a female donor in good health. Some clones in this sample may be carry-over from other donors' samples.

Ten or more counts support this clonotype. The chain couples TRBV14 to TRBJ2-2; D possibly corresponds to TRBD2 (6 bases). Germline lookup yields CDR1 SGHDN and CDR2 FVKESK. V gave up 1 base and J gave up 4 bases, with 10 bases separating them. The CDR3 runs to 15 residues. CDR3 nucleotide sequence: TGTGCCAGCAGCCAAGTTACTAGCCCCACCGGGGAGCTGTTTTTT. Translated: CASSQVTSPTGELFF.

This clonotype was picked up a small number of times. V is TRBV2 and J is TRBJ2-7, with 9 positions matching TRBD2. The trim removed 6 bases at V and 4 bases at J, leaving 7 bases unmatched. From germline, CDR1 is SNHLY and CDR2 FYNNEI. The CDR3 has 14 residues. The CDR3 DNA reads as TGTGCCAGCAGCTCCGTAGCGGGGGTTTACGAGCAGTACTTC. Amino acid sequence: CASSSVAGVYEQYF. The full variable domain, in which reference TRBV2 and TRBJ2-7 provide the parts outside the CDR3, is EPEVTQTPSHQVTQMGQEVILRCVPISNHLYFYWYRQILGQKVEFLVSFYNNEISEKSEIFDDQFSVERPDGSNFTLKIRSTKLEDSAMYFCASSSVAGVYEQYFGPGTRLTVT.

This clonotype was recorded a few times. This chain links TRBV5-1 with TRBJ2-5; a weak D match, TRBD2 (7 bases). CDR1 is SGHRS, CDR2 YFSETQ, per germline. V lost 3 bases and J lost 5, with 14 bases in between. The CDR3 contains 14 residues. The CDR3 reads CASSSGGVWETQYF. CDR3 DNA: TGCGCCAGCAGCTCGGGGGGCGTCTGGGAGACCCAGTACTTC.

In this sample, this clonotype turned up a few times. The rearrangement uses TRBV20-1 and TRBJ1-4, with TRBD1 matching 9 bases. J was trimmed by 0 bases and V by 5 bases; bases with no gene match: 7. Germline CDR1 reads DFQATT; CDR2 reads SNEGSKA (reference sequence). The CDR3 runs to 16 residues. The CDR3 DNA is TGCAGTGCTGCCGGGACAGGGTCGGCAACTAATGAAAAACTGTTTTTT. Protein sequence: CSAAGTGSATNEKLFF.

This clonotype was counted at least ten times. The chain recombines TRBV29-1 with TRBJ1-1, with D possibly matching TRBD1 (5 bases). This CDR3 has 11 residues. V was shortened by 3 bases and J by 7 bases, with 9 bases between the two germline ends. Germline assignment: CDR1 SQVTM and CDR2 ANQGSEA. The CDR3 reads CSVDRGVEAFF. In DNA, the CDR3 is TGCAGCGTTGATCGGGGGGTTGAAGCTTTCTTT.

This clonotype turned up a few times. CDR3 protein: CASSIGTGSYEQYF. CDR3 nucleotide sequence: TGTGCCAGTAGTATAGGGACAGGGTCCTACGAGCAGTACTTC. V usage is TRBV19 and J usage is TRBJ2-7; 8 nucleotides align to TRBD1. The length of the CDR3 is 14 residues. Trimming cost V 1 base and J 1 base; bases outside gene matches: 0. Germline loops: CDR1 LNHDA, CDR2 SQIVND (reference sequence). Complete variable domain (other parts from reference TRBV19 and TRBJ2-7): DGGITQSPKYLFRKEGQNVTLSCEQNLNHDAMYWYRQDPGQGLRLIYYSQIVNDFQKGDIAEGYSVSREKKESFPLTVTSAQKNPTAFYLCASSIGTGSYEQYFGPGTRLTVT.

Worth noting for this clonotype: Possible read error: a much larger clone is one base away. The chain links TRBV12-3 or TRBV12-4 to TRBJ2-4, with D possibly TRBD2 on 5 matching bases. There are 15 residues in the CDR3. Trimming left V 3 bases short and J 7 bases short, with 16 bases between. Written as DNA, the CDR3 is TGTGCCAGCAGTTTGAGTGGTGGAGGCGGCAACATTCAGTACTTC. It translates to CASSLSGGGGNIQYF.

CDR3 sequence: CASSLPAGNSPLHF. The CDR3 coding sequence is TGTGCCAGCAGCCTACCCGCCGGGAATTCACCCCTCCACTTT. This chain links TRBV7-8 with TRBJ1-6; D is unclear. V lost 5 bases and J lost 7, with 12 bases in between. Per the germline V gene, CDR1 is SGHVS and CDR2 is FQNEAQ. The CDR3 sequence is 14 residues long.

This clonotype occurred a few times. V usage is TRBV7-2 and J usage is TRBJ2-3; possibly TRBD1 or TRBD2 for D (5 bases each). Trimming stripped 4 bases from V and 4 bases from J, with 9 bases between. Germline V gene lookup returns CDR1 SGHTA and CDR2 FQGNSA. The CDR3 has 13 amino acids. The DNA for the CDR3 is TGTGCCAGCAGCTGGGGGAAGGCAGATACGCAGTATTTT. Protein product: CASSWGKADTQYF.

The chain combines TRBV20-1 with TRBJ1-5, with 8 positions matching TRBD1. The CDR3 has 13 residues. Germline trimming cut 6 bases from V and 5 bases from J; bases unmatched to any gene: 6. The germline gives CDR1 DFQATT, CDR2 SNEGSKA (reference sequence). In nucleotides, the CDR3 is TGCAGTGCCCGGACAGGGCGATATCAGCCCCAGCATTTT. This sequence encodes CSARTGRYQPQHF.

The V and J genes are TRBV7-9 and TRBJ2-3; 7 nucleotides agree with TRBD1. V trimming: 5 bases; J trimming: 4 bases; junction bases outside the gene matches: 6. This CDR3 spans 14 amino acids. CDR1 is SEHNR, CDR2 FQNEAQ, per germline (reference sequence). The CDR3 DNA follows: TGTGCCAGCAGCAGGGACAGTAAATCAGATACGCAGTATTTT. Encoded protein: CASSRDSKSDTQYF.

This chain connects TRBV7-2 to TRBJ1-2; a possible D gene is TRBD1 (5 bases). In germline, CDR1 is SGHTA, CDR2 FQGNSA. CDR3 length: 13 amino acids. Trimming cost V 4 bases and J 8 bases, with 14 bases left between them. CDR3 region: CASSSRDGRGYTF. Here the CDR3 DNA reads TGTGCCAGCAGCTCAAGGGACGGGAGGGGCTACACCTTC.